The present T cell receptor (beta chain) was sequenced within a study of CD8 T cells in Susac syndrome. The CDR3 spans 13 residues. With 0 bases removed from V and 1 base from J, the gap between germline ends came to 5 bases. Germline CDR1 is GTSNPN and CDR2 is SVGIG (reference sequence). When the RNA was reverse transcribed, random hexamers were used with an input of roughly 0.45 to 1 ug. In TCRdb, the immunoSEQ multiplex PCR reads were re-called with MiXCR into one record per CDR3 protein. This repertoire shows approximately 150,000 distinct CDR3 sequences, approximately 95% found once; its top ten account for approximately 0.11%. Sequencing of TCR beta was performed on blood CD8+ and CD4+ T cells. TEMRA cells were FACS-enriched and CD8+ and CD4+ T cells negatively isolated.

Sequencing was done on a sample of CD4+ T cells from PBMCs. The V call is TRBV30, the J call TRBJ2-3; no definite D call. The sequence came from a human donor with multiple sclerosis. The chain's CDR3 is CAWSVPGTDTQYF. The CDR3 region has the DNA TGTGCCTGGAGTGTACCGGGCACAGATACGCAGTATTTT.